The sequence of this T cell receptor (beta chain) was determined in a study of spatial heterogeneity in lung cancer. Study findings and constraints: Tumor mutation counts were tracked by expanded intratumoral alpha and beta TCR counts.

One entry per CDR3 protein, called by TCRdb with MiXCR from the 5' RACE reads. The table shows approximately 13,000 distinct CDR3 sequences, with around 5% occurring only once. The CDR3 runs to 18 residues. From germline, CDR1 is MNHEY and CDR2 SMNVEV (reference sequence). The V gene end was trimmed by 5 bases and the J gene end by 2 bases; junction bases not matched to a gene: 15. This clonotype was seen ten or more times. Antigen unknown. The time point: sample taken at primary tumor resection. The clonotype originates from a male donor with early-stage non-small cell lung cancer. This chain links TRBV27 with TRBJ1-5; 7 nucleotides align to TRBD1. The sample was lung tumor tissue, taken at surgery. The CDR3 nucleotides read TGTGCCAGCAGTCCGACTACCGGGACAGACTCACGCAATCAGCCCCAGCATTTT. Its translation is CASSPTTGTDSRNQPQHF.